Sequencing of this TCR beta chain was carried out in a study of shared clonotypes between healthy human individuals. Study outcomes and limitations: Generation probabilities were higher for clonotypes shared across all four sorted-subset donors than for unshared ones.

Per germline, CDR1 MNHEY and CDR2 SMNVEV (reference sequence). The V segment lost 4 bases and the J segment 4 bases; nucleotides outside the gene matches: 8. This CDR3 region has 15 residues. Healthy adults negative for HIV, lacking recent acute infections or vaccinations, served as donors. CD4+ cells underwent separation, giving CD45RA+ naive and CD45RA-negative memory subsets. The data were produced by immunoSEQ multiplex PCR, yet TCRdb's version contains in-frame clones alone and is incomplete. Counted here are around 1.5 million clones, approximately 98% occurring once; the ten biggest clones make up less than 0.55%. Notes on this clone: Its antigen is as yet unknown.

The source material was naive CD4+ T cells sorted from blood. As to subset: CD45RA+ positively selected. The chain combines TRBV27 with TRBJ2-7, with TRBD2 matching 9 bases. The sequence was collected from a man aged 25 to 40 in good health. The CDR3 nucleotides are TGTGCCAGCAGTTCCGTGGGCGGGAGGGATTACGAGCAGTACTTC. Its translation: CASSSVGGRDYEQYF.